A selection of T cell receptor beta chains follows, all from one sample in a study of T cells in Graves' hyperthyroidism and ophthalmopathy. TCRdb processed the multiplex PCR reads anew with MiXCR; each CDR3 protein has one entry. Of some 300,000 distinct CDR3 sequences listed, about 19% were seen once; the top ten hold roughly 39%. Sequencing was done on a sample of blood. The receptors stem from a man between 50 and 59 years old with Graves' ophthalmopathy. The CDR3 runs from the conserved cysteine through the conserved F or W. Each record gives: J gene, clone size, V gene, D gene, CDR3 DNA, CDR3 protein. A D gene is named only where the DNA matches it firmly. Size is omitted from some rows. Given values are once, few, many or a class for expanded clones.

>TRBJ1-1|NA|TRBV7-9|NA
TGTGCCAGCAGCCAAAATACAGGGAAAAACACTGAAGCTTTCTTT
CASSQNTGKNTEAFF
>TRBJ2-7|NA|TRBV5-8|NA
TGTGCCAGCAGCTTTCGGTCAGGGTCGAGCTCCTACGAGCAGTACTTC
CASSFRSGSSSYEQYF
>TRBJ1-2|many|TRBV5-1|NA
TGCGCCAGCGATGAGACAGGCGGCACTAACTATGGCTACACCTTC
CASDETGGTNYGYTF
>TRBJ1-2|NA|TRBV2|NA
TGTGCCAGCACCCTACAAAAAGGGACACCCTTTGGCTACACCTTC
CASTLQKGTPFGYTF
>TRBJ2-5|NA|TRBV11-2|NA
TGTGCCAGCAGCTTAACTGTGGGATGGCCCGCAGAGACCCAGTACTTC
CASSLTVGWPAETQYF
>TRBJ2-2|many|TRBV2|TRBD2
TGTGCCAGCAGTGAAGCCCGGGGGGGCACCGGGGAGCTGTTTTTT
CASSEARGGTGELFF
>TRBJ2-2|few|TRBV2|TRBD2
TGTGCCAGCAAGGCGGGAGGGCGAACCGGGGAGCTGTTTTTT
CASKAGGRTGELFF
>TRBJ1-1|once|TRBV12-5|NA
TGTGCTAGTGGTCCCGGGATTTCTGAAGCTTTCTTT
CASGPGISEAFF
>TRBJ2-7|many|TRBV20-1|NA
TGCAGTGCTAGCGGGAGAGGGGGCGCCTACGAGCAGTACTTC
CSASGRGGAYEQYF
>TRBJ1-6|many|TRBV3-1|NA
TGTGCCAGCAGCCAAGGACAGCTTAATTCACCCCTCCACTTT
CASSQGQLNSPLHF
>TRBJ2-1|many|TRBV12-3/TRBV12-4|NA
TGTGCCAGCAGTTTACAGGGCGTAAATGAGCAGTTCTTC
CASSLQGVNEQFF
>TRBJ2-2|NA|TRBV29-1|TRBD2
TGCAGTGTATCCTCTAGCGGAGGGAACACCGGGGAGCTGTTTTTT
CSVSSSGGNTGELFF
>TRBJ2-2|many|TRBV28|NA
TGTGCCAGCAGTCCCCGGCCCGGGGAGCTGTTTTTT
CASSPRPGELFF
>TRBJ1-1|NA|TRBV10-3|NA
TGTGCCATCAGTGAGTCCCAGGGTAAAGCTTTCTTT
CAISESQGKAFF
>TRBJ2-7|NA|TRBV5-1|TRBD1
TGCGCCAGCAGTTCGTTGGGACAGGGGTACGAGCAGTACTTC
CASSSLGQGYEQYF
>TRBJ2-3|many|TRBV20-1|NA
TGCAGTGCTCCCAGGGAAATCACAGATACGCAGTATTTT
CSAPREITDTQYF
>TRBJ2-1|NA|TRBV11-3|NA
TGTGCCAGCAGCTTAGACAGTCTAGGGAATGAGCAGTTCTTC
CASSLDSLGNEQFF
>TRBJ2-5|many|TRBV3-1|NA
TGTGCCAGCAGCCGGGGGACGGAGACCCAGTACTTC
CASSRGTETQYF
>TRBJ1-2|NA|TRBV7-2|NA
TGTGCCAGCAGCTTAGGGAATACTAACTATGGCTACACCTTC
CASSLGNTNYGYTF
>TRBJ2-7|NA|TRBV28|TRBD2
TGTGCCAGCAGCCCGACTAGCGGGAGGGCCTCCTACGAGCAGTACTTC
CASSPTSGRASYEQYF
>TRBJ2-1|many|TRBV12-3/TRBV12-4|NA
TGTGCCAGCAGTTTTTACCAATCCTACAATGAGCAGTTCTTC
CASSFYQSYNEQFF
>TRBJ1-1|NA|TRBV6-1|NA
TGTGCCAGCCGCCGTGGGGGGGAAGCTTTCTTT
CASRRGGEAFF
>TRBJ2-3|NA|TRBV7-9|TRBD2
TGTGCCAGCAGCTTACAACAGGGGAGACTAGCGGGAGGAGTAGGAAGGGCAGATACGCAGTATTTT
CASSLQQGRLAGGVGRADTQYF
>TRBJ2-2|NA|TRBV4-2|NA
TGTGCCAGCAGCCAAGATGGAGTTATTTCCGGGGAGCTGTTTTTT
CASSQDGVISGELFF
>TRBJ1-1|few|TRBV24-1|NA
TGTGCCACCAGTGATTGGTTGAACACTGAAGCTTTCTTT
CATSDWLNTEAFF
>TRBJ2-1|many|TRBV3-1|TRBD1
TGTGCCAGCAGCCCCTACTTCAGGGGGAGCTCCTACAATGAGCAGTTCTTC
CASSPYFRGSSYNEQFF
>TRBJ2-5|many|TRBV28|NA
TGTGCCAGCAGTTTATTGGGGGAACAAGAGACCCAGTACTTC
CASSLLGEQETQYF
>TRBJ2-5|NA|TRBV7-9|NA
TGTGCCAGCAGCTACAGGACTGAACAAGAGACCCAGTACTTC
CASSYRTEQETQYF
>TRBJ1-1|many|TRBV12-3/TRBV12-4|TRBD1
TGTGCCAGCAGGTTGGACAGGGGATCCACTGAAGCTTTCTTT
CASRLDRGSTEAFF
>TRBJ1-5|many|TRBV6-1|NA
TGTGCCAGCAGACCCCTGTCCCAGCCCCAGCATTTT
CASRPLSQPQHF
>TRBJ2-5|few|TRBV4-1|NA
TGCGCCAGCAGCCAAGGTCCGTGGAAGACCCAGTACTTC
CASSQGPWKTQYF
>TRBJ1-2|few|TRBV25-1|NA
TGTGCCAGCAGCATGCCGGGGGTTTTCTATGGCTACACCTTC
CASSMPGVFYGYTF
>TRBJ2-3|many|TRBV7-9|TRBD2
TGTGCCAGCAGCCAACTAGCGGGAGTGGAAGATACGCAGTATTTT
CASSQLAGVEDTQYF
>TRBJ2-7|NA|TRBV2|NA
TGTGCCAGCAGTGAAGGGGCTGGCTCCTACGAGCAGTACTTC
CASSEGAGSYEQYF
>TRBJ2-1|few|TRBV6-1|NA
TGTGCCAGCAGTTATAAGGGGGACCTCAATGAGCAGTTCTTC
CASSYKGDLNEQFF
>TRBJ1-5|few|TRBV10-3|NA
TGTGCCATCAGTGACAGGGCGCAGCCCCAGCATTTT
CAISDRAQPQHF
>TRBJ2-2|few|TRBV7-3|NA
TGTGCCAGCAGCGGGAAGAACACCGGGGAGCTGTTTTTT
CASSGKNTGELFF
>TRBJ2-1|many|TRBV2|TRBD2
TGTGCCAGCAGTGAATCTAGCGGGCAATACAATGAGCAGTTCTTC
CASSESSGQYNEQFF